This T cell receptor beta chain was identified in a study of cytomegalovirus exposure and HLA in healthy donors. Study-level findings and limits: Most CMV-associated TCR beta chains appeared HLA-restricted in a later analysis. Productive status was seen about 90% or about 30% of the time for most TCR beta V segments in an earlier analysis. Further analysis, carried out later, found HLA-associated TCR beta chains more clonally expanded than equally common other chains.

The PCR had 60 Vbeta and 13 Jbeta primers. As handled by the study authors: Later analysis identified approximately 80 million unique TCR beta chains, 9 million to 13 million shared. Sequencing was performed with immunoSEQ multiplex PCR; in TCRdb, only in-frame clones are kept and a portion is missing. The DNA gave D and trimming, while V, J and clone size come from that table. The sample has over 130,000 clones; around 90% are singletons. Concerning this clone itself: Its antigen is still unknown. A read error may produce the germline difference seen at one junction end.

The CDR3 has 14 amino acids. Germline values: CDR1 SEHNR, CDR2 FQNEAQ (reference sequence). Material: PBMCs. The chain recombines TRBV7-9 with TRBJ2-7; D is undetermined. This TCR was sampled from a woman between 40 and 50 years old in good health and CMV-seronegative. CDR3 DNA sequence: TGTTCCAGCAGCTTAGCCGCGACATTCTACGAGCAGTACTTC. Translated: CSSSLAATFYEQYF.